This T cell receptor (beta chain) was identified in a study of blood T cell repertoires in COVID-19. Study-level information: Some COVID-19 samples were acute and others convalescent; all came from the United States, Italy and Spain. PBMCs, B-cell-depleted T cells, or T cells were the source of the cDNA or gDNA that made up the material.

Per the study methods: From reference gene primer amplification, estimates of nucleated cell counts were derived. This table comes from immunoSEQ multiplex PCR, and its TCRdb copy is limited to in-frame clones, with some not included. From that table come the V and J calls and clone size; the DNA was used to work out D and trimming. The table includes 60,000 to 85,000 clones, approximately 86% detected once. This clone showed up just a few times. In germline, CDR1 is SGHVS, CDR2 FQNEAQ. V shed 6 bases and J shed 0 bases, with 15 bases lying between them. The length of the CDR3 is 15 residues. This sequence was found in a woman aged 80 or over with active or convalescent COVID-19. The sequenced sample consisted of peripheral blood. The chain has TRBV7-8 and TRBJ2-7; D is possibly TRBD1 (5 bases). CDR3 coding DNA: TGTGCCAGCAGTCCATCCTACAGGAGCTCCTACGAGCAGTACTTC. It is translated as CASSPSYRSSYEQYF.